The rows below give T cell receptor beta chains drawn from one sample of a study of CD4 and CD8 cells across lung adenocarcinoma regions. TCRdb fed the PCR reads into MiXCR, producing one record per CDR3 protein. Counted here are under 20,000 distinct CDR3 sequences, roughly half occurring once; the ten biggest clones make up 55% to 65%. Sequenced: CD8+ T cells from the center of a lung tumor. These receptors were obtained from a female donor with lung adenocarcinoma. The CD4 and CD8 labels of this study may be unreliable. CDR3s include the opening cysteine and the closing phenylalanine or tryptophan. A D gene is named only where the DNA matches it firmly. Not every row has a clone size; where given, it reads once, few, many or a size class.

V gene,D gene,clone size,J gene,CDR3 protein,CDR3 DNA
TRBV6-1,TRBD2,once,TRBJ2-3,CASSRLAGSSDTQYF,TGTGCCAGCAGTAGACTAGCGGGTTCTTCAGATACGCAGTATTTT
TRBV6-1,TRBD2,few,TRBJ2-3,CASRGGAGGRVPETQYF,TGTGCCAGCAGGGGGGGAGCGGGGGGGCGCGTTCCAGAGACGCAGTATTTC
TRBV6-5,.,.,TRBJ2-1,CASSYSSQHNEQFF,TGTGCCAGCAGTTACTCTTCCCAACACAATGAGCAGTTCTTC
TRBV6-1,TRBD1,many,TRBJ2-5,CASRQGAAGETQYF,TGTGCCAGCAGACAGGGGGCTGCAGGGGAGACCCAGTACTTC
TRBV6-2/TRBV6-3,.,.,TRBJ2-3,CASVSAMGAGDTQYF,TGTGCCAGCGTCTCGGCGATGGGAGCCGGAGATACGCAGTATTTT
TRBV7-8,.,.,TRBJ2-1,CASSLGWAIDNEQFF,TGTGCCAGCAGCTTAGGCTGGGCAATAGACAATGAGCAGTTCTTC
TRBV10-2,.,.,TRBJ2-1,CAGSGGGDQEAQYF,TGCGCGGGGAGTGGGGGCGGTGACCAAGAAGCGCAGTATTTC
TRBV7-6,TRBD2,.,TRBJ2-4,CASSVAGLGATNMQYF,TGTGCCAGCAGCGTAGCGGGGCTGGGAGCCACAAACATGCAGTACTTC
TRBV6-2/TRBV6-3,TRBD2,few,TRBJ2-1,CASRTSGKNEQFF,TGTGCCAGCAGAACAAGCGGGAAGAATGAGCAGTTCTTC
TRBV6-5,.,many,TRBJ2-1,CASSSRTVTGEQFF,TGTGCCAGCAGTTCACGGACAGTTACCGGTGAGCAGTTCTTC
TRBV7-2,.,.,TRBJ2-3,CASSSELVTDTQYF,TGTGCCAGCAGCTCGGAACTAGTGACAGATACGCAGTATTTT
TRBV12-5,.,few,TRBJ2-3,CASGFGRETDTQYF,TGTGCTAGTGGTTTTGGAAGGGAGACAGATACGCAGTATTTT
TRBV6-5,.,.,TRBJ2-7,CASSYSRFPGSYEQYF,TGTGCCAGCAGTTACTCGCGGTTTCCTGGCTCCTACGAGCAGTACTTC
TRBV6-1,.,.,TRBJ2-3,CAGGEGGRGPDTQYF,TGTGCCGGGGGGGAAGGGGGCCGGGGCCCAGATACCCAGTATTTC
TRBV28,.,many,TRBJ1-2,CASTPGGGVISGYTF,TGTGCCAGCACCCCGGGGGGTGGGGTGATAAGTGGCTACACCTTC
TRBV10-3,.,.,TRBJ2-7,CAIRARGGRGTDTQYF,TGTGCCATCAGGGCCCGGGGCGGACGTGGCACAGATACGCAGTACTTC
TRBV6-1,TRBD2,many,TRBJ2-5,CASSGGTSGSLKQYF,TGTGCCAGCAGTGGCGGGACTAGCGGGAGCCTCAAGCAGTACTTC
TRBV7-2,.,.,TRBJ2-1,CASSQDVEQFF,TGTGCCAGCAGCCAGGACGTAGAGCAGTTCTTC
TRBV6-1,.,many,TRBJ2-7,CAIPMKENFYEQYF,TGTGCCATCCCGATGAAGGAGAATTTCTACGAGCAGTACTTC
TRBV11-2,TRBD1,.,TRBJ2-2,CASRVAVSTGAQFF,TGTGCGAGCAGGGTGGCTGTGAGCACAGGGGCGCAGTTTTTT
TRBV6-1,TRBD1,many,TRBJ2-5,CASSEMGTGGYETQYF,TGTGCCAGCAGTGAGATGGGGACAGGGGGCTATGAGACCCAGTACTTC
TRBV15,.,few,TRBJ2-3,CATSRERLVSDTQYF,TGTGCCACCAGCAGAGAGAGGCTAGTTTCAGATACGCAGTATTTT
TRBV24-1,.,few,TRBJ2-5,CATSDLGGRETQYF,TGTGCCACCAGTGATTTAGGAGGCCGAGAGACCCAGTACTTC